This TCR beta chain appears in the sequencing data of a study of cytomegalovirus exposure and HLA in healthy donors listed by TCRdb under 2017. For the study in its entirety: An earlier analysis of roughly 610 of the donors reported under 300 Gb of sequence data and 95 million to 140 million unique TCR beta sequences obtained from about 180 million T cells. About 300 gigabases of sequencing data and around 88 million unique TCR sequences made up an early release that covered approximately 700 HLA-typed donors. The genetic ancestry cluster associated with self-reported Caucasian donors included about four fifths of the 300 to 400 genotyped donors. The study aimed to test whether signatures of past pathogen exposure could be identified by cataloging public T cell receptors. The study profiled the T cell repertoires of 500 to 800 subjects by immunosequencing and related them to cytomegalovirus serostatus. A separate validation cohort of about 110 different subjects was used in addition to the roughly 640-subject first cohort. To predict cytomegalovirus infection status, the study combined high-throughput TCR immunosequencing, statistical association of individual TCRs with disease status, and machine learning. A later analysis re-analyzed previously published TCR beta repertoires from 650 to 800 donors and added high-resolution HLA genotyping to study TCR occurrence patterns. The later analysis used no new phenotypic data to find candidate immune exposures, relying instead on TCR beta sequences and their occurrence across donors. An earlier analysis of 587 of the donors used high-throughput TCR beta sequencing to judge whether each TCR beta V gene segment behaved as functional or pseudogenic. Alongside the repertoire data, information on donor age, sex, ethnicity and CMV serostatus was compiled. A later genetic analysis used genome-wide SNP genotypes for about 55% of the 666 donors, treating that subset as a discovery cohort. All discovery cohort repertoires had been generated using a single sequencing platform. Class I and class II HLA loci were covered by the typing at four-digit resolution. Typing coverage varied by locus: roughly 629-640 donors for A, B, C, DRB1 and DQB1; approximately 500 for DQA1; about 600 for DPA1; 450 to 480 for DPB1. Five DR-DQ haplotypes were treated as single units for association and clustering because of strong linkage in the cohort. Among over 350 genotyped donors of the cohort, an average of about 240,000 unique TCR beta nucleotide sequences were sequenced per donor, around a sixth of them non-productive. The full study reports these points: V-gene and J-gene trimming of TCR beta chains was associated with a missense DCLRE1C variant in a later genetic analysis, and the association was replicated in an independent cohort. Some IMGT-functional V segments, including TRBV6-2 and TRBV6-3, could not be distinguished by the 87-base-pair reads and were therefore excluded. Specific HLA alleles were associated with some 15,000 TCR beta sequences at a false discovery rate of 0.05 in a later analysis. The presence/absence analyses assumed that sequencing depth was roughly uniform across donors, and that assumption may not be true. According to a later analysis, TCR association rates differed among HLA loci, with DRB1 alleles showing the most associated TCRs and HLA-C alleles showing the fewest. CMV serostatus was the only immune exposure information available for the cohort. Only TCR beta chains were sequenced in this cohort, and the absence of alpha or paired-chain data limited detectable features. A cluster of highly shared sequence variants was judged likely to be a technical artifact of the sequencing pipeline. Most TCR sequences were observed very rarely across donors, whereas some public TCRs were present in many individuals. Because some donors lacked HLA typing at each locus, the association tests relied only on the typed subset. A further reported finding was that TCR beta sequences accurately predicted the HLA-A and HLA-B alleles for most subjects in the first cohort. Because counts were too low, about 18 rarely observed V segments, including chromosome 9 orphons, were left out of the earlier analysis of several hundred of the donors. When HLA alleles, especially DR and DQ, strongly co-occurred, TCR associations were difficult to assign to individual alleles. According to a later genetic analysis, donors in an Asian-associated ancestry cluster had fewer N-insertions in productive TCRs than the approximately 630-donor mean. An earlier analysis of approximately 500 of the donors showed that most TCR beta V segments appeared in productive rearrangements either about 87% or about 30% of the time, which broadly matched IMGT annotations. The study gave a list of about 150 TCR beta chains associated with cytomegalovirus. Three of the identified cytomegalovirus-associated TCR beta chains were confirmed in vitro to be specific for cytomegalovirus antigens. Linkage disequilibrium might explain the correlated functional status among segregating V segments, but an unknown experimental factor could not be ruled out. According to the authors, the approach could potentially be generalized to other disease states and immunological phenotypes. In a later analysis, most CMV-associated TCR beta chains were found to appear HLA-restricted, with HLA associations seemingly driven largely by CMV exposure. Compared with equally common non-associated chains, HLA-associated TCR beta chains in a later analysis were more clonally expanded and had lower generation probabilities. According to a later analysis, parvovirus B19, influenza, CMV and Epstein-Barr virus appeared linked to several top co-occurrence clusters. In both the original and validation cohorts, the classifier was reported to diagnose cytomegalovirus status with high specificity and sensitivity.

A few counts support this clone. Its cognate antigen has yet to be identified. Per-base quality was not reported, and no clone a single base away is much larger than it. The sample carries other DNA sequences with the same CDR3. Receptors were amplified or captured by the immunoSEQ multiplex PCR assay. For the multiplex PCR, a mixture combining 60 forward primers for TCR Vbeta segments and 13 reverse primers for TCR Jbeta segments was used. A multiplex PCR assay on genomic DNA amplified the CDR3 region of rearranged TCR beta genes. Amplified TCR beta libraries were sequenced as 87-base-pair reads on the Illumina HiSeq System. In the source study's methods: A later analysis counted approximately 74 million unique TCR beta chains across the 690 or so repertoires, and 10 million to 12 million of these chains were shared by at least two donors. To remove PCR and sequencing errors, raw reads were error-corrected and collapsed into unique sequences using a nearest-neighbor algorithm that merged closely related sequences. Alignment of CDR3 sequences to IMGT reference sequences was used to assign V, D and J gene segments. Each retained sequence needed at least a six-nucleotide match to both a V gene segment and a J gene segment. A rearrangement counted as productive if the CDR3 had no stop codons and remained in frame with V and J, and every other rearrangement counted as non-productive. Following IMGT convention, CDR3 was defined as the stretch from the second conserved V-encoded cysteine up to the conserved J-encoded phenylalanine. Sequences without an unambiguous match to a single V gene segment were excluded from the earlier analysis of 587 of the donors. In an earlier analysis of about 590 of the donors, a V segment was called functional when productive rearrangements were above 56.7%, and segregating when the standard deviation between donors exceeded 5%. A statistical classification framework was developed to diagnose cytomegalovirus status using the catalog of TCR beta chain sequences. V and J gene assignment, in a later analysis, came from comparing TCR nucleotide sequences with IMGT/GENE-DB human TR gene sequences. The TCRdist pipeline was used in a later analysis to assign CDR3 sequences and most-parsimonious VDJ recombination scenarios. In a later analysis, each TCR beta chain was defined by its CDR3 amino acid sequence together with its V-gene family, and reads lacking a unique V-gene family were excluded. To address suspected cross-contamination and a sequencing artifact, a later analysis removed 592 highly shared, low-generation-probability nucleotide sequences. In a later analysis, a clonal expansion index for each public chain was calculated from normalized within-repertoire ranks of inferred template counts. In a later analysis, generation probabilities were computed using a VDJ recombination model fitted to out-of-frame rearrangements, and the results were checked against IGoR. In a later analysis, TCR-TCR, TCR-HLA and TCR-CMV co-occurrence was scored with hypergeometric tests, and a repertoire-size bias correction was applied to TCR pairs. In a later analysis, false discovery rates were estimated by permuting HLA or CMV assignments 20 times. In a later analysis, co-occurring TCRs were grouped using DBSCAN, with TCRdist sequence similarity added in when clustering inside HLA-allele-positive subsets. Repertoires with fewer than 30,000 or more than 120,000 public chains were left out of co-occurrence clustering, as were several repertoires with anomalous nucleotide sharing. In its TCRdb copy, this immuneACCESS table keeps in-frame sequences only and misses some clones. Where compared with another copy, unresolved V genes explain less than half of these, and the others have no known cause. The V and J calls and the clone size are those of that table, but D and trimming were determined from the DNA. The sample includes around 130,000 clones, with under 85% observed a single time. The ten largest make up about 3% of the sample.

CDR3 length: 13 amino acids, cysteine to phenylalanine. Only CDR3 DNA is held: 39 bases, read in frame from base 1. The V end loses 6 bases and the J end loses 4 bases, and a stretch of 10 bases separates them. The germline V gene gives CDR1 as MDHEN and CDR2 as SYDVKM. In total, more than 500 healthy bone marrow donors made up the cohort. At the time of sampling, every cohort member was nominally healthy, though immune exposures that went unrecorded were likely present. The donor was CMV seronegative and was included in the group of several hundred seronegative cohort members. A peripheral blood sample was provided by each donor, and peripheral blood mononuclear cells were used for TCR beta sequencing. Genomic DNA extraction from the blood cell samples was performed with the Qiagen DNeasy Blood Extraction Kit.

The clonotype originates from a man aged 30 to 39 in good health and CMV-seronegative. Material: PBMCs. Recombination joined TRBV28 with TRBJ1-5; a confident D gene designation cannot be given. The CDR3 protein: CASRGGSNQPQHF. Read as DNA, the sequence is TGTGCCAGCAGGGGAGGGAGTAATCAGCCCCAGCATTTT.